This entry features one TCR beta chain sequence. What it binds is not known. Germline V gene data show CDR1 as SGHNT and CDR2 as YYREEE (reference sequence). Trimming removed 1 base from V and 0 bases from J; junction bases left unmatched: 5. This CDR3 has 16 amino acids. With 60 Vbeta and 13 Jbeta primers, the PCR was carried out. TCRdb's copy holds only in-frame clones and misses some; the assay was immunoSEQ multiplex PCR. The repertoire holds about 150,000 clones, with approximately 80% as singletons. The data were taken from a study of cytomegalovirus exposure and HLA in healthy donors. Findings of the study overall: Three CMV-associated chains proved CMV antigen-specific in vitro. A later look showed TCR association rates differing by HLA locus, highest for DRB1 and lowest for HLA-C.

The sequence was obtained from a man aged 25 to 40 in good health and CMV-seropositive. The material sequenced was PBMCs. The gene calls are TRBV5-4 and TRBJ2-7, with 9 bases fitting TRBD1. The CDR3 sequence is CASSLWGTGSSYEQYF. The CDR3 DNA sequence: TGTGCCAGCAGCTTGTGGGGGACAGGGAGCTCCTACGAGCAGTACTTC.